One T cell receptor (beta chain) is described in this entry. This clonotype occurred a few times. This receptor's antigen is unknown. The sample holds no much larger clone one base away, and base qualities are not on file. Library preparation used RT-PCR. The sample was run on an Illumina HiSeq 2500. TCRdb itself trimmed the public reads at Q25 with fastp, ran MiXCR and retained productive beta chains. Every entry covers one CDR3 protein and lists the most common genes and DNA from its rows. The sample includes roughly 550,000 distinct CDR3 sequences, with approximately 22% observed a single time. The top ten clones comprise approximately 3% of the sample. The data stem from a study of response to subunit inactivated influenza vaccine (dated by TCRdb to about 2018). Context from the whole study: Deep quantitative profiling of the T cell receptor repertoire was used in the study to follow responses to a trivalent subunit inactivated influenza vaccine.

Broader findings and caveats from the paper: The authors suggested that each seasonal influenza vaccination may recruit only a limited number of new T cells.

Including the terminal cysteine and phenylalanine, the CDR3 comprises 12 residues. Only CDR3 DNA is held: 36 bases, read in frame from base 1. V and J lose 7 bases and 9 bases, and a span of 13 bases separates them. The same specimen was also included in a second study, on T cells expressing NK-cell markers. As described in the second report: TCR beta cDNA libraries were prepared using 5'RACE template switching, which introduced a universal primer site and unique molecular identifiers. In sorted CD3+CD56+NKG2C+, CD3+CD56+NKG2C- and CD3+CD56-NKG2C+ T-cell subsets from about eight donors, TCR beta-chain repertoires were profiled. Among the eight sequenced donors, seven were HCMV-seropositive and one was HCMV-seronegative. In several experiments an anti-gammadeltaTCR antibody was added to restrict sorting to alphabetaTCR-expressing T cells. In several donors, the dominant CD3+CD56+NKG2C+ clonotypes were found to rank among the top 10 CD8+ clonotypes and to make up about 1.0-7.5% of CD8+ T cells. Those dominant clonotypes were again the most abundant among CD3+CD56-NKG2C+ cells in a handful of donors, at roughly 25-60.1%. Whether the expanded NKG2C-expressing T cell clones were specific for HCMV antigens was left unclear. All eight donors whose samples were sequenced were randomly selected healthy volunteers, three of them men and five women. A commercial ELISA kit detecting HCMV-specific IgG in serum was used to determine HCMV serostatus. Peripheral blood mononuclear cells were isolated from blood by Ficoll density gradient centrifugation. Using Miltenyi isolation kits, CD4+ and CD8+ T cells were isolated from PBMC through magnetic immunoseparation. Synthesis of cDNA was primed from the TCR beta constant segment and was followed by two consecutive PCR amplification steps. Libraries were sequenced as 2 x 150 bp reads on Illumina HiSeq 2000/2500, MiSeq or NextSeq. MIGEC was used to demultiplex reads and group reads by UMI, and MiTCR was used to assemble and quantify clonotypes. To remove erroneous sequences, TCR cDNA sequences were retained only when supported by two or more reads. The tcR package was used for downstream repertoire analysis, with clonotypes matched between fractions based on CDR3 nucleotide sequence plus V segment. VDJmatch was used to annotate antigen specificity against VDJdb, with one amino acid substitution in CDR3 permitted.

Source: CD4+ T cells sorted from PBMCs, taken 11 to 12 days after vaccination. The chain was built from TRBV12-3 or TRBV12-4 and TRBJ2-1; no D gene is confidently identified. This TCR came from a man in his forties or fifties who received an inactivated influenza vaccine. Donor details come from another sample of the same person, matched by shared clones. The DNA is TGTGCCAGCACCCTTCCGGGCGGTGAGCAGTTCTTC. The resulting protein is CASTLPGGEQFF.